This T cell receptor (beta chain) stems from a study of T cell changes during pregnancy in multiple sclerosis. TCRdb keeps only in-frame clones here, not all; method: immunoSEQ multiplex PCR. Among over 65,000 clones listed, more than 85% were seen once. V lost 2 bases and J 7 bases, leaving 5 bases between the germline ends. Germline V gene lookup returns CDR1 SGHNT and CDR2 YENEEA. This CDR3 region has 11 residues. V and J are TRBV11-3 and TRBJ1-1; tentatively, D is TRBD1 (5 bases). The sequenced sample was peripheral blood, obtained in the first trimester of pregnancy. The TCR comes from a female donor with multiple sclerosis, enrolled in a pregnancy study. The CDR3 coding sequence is TGTGCCAGCAGCTTAAGGGGTGAAGCTTTCTTT. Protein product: CASSLRGEAFF.